The 26 T cell receptor beta chains below come from one sample, sequenced in a study of blood T cell repertoires in COVID-19. The method was immunoSEQ multiplex PCR; TCRdb's version includes in-frame clones alone and lacks a portion of them. The sample holds 130,000 or so clones, over 75% seen once. Sequenced input: peripheral blood. The receptor source for this set is a man aged 65 to 85 with active or convalescent COVID-19.

This chain joins TRBV30 and TRBJ2-1; 8 nucleotides match TRBD2. Germline V lookup: CDR1 GTSNPN, CDR2 SVGIG (reference sequence). Trimming cost V 0 bases and J 7 bases; bases outside gene matches: 8. The CDR3 is 15 amino acids. The CDR3 reads CAWSVWTSSINEQFF. The DNA for the CDR3 is TGTGCCTGGAGTGTATGGACTAGCTCGATAAATGAGCAGTTCTTC.

The chain combines TRBV10-3 with TRBJ2-7, with 9 positions matching TRBD1. The CDR3 has 14 residues. Germline CDR1 and CDR2: ENHRY and SYGVKD. Trimming at V came to 3 bases and at J to 2 bases, leaving 2 bases not matched to a gene. CDR3 nucleotide sequence: TGTGCCATCAGTGAAAGGGACAGGGCCTACGAGCAGTACTTC. Protein product: CAISERDRAYEQYF.

The V call is TRBV18, the J call TRBJ1-5; TRBD1 matches at 7 bases. The CDR3 is 19 amino acids. Unmatched junction bases numbered 14, after V lost 3 bases and J lost 0 bases. Germline loops: CDR1 KGHSH, CDR2 LQKENI. CDR3 residues: CASSPLGQDIPYSNQPQHF. The CDR3, as DNA: TGTGCCAGCTCACCTCTCGGACAGGATATCCCATATAGCAATCAGCCCCAGCATTTT. Complete variable domain (other parts from reference TRBV18 and TRBJ1-5): NAGVMQNPRHLVRRRGQEARLRCSPMKGHSHVYWYRQLPEEGLKFMVYLQKENIIDESGMPKERFSAEFPKEGPSILRIQQVVRGDSAAYFCASSPLGQDIPYSNQPQHFGDGTRLSIL.

V gene TRBV28 combines with J gene TRBJ2-7; D uncertain. The CDR3 extends over 14 amino acids. V lost 5 bases to trimming and J lost 2 bases, with 13 bases between them. Germline V gives CDR1 MDHEN, CDR2 SYDVKM. For the CDR3, the DNA is TGTGCCAGCAGTCCCCCCGCAGGAACCTACGAGCAGTACTTC. Its protein product is CASSPPAGTYEQYF.

This sequence joins TRBV15 and TRBJ2-5; D possibly corresponds to TRBD2 (5 bases). V was shortened by 1 base and J by 5 bases, with 8 bases between the two germline ends. Germline assignment: CDR1 LNHNV and CDR2 YYDKDF (reference sequence). There are 13 residues in the CDR3. Here the CDR3 DNA reads TGTGCCACCAGCAGAGTTGAGCGGGAGACCCAGTACTTC. Amino acids: CATSRVERETQYF. Full variable domain (outside the CDR3, taken from reference TRBV15 and TRBJ2-5): DAMVIQNPRYQVTQFGKPVTLSCSQTLNHNVMYWYQQKSSQAPKLLFHYYDKDFNNEADTPDNFQSRRPNTSFCFLDIRSPGLGDTAMYLCATSRVERETQYFGPGTRLLVL.

V usage is TRBV9 and J usage is TRBJ1-6; 11 bases agree with TRBD1. The germline CDR1 and CDR2 sequences are SGDLS and YYNGEE. There are 15 residues in the CDR3. With V trimmed by 4 bases and J by 10 bases, 7 bases remained unmatched. The chain's CDR3 is CASSPGQGARSPLHF. The CDR3 DNA sequence: TGTGCCAGCAGCCCTGGACAGGGGGCACGGTCACCCCTCCACTTT.

The V and J genes are TRBV7-9 and TRBJ2-5, with 7 nucleotides matching TRBD2. CDR1 SEHNR and CDR2 FQNEAQ come from the germline V gene (reference sequence). V shed 1 base and J 4 bases; nucleotides not matched to a gene: 6. This CDR3 region has 15 residues. The CDR3 region is CASSLGLAEGETQYF. Here the CDR3 DNA reads TGTGCCAGCAGCTTAGGACTAGCAGAGGGAGAGACCCAGTACTTC.

The genes are TRBV4-2 and TRBJ2-2; 10 positions match TRBD2. This CDR3 has 17 residues. CDR1 and CDR2 from the germline V gene are LGHNA and YNFKEQ. The trim removed 4 bases at V and 7 bases at J, leaving 12 bases unmatched. CDR3 DNA sequence: TGTGCCAGCAGCCCCAATCCAGCGGGAGGGTACGGCGGGGAGCTGTTTTTT. This codes for CASSPNPAGGYGGELFF.

This clone was seen a handful of times. Within the sample, other DNA sequences also encode this same CDR3. The V call is TRBV19, the J call TRBJ1-5, with TRBD1 matching 10 bases. Trimming removed 8 bases from V and 2 bases from J; junction bases left unmatched: 3. The germline CDR1 and CDR2 sequences are LNHDA and SQIVND (reference sequence). The CDR3 runs 14 residues. The CDR3 spells CASSGTGGNQPQHF. As DNA, the CDR3 is TGTGCCAGTTCCGGGACAGGGGGCAATCAGCCCCAGCATTTT.

V and J are TRBV5-1 and TRBJ2-5; 13 bases align to TRBD2. V lost 3 bases, J lost 6 bases, and 8 bases stayed unmatched. The germline V gene encodes CDR1 SGHRS and CDR2 YFSETQ. This CDR3 region has 16 residues. The CDR3 sequence: CASSYETSGRAKTQYF. The CDR3 DNA reads TGCGCCAGCAGCTATGAAACTAGCGGGAGGGCAAAGACCCAGTACTTC. The full variable domain, rest sourced from reference TRBV5-1 and TRBJ2-5, is KAGVTQTPRYLIKTRGQQVTLSCSPISGHRSVSWYQQTPGQGLQFLFEYFSETQRNKGNFPGRFSGRQFSNSRSEMNVSTLELGDSALYLCASSYETSGRAKTQYFGPGTRLLVL.

The rearrangement joins TRBV19 to TRBJ1-2; 8 nucleotides agree with TRBD1. Germline V lookup: CDR1 LNHDA, CDR2 SQIVND (reference sequence). The V gene end was trimmed by 8 bases and the J gene end by 5 bases; junction bases not matched to a gene: 13. The CDR3 runs to 15 residues. The CDR3 spells CASGSGDRILYGYTF. Written as DNA, the CDR3 is TGTGCCAGTGGCTCCGGGGACAGGATTTTATATGGCTACACCTTC.

V gene TRBV28 combines with J gene TRBJ2-3, with TRBD1 identical over 10 bases. Per germline, CDR1 MDHEN and CDR2 SYDVKM. With V trimmed by 8 bases and J by 5 bases, 7 bases remained unmatched. There are 14 residues in the CDR3. CDR3 in DNA: TGTGCCAGCGGGGGTGGACAGGGGGTAGATACGCAGTATTTT. Its translation: CASGGGQGVDTQYF.

This clone came up once. The chain has TRBV5-1 and TRBJ1-5; D possibly corresponds to TRBD1 (6 bases). There are 15 residues in the CDR3. Germline CDR1 is SGHRS and CDR2 is YFSETQ. Trimming removed 5 bases from V and 0 bases from J, with 12 bases in between. The CDR3 spells CASRSGTNSNQPQHF. The CDR3 DNA reads as TGCGCCAGCAGGAGTGGGACAAATAGCAATCAGCCCCAGCATTTT.

This clone has only one observation. The rearrangement links TRBV5-1 to TRBJ2-1; D is possibly TRBD1 (6 bases). The CDR3 length is 14 residues. Germline CDR1 reads SGHRS; CDR2 reads YFSETQ. Trimming removed 4 bases from V and 4 bases from J, with 12 bases in between. The CDR3: CASSTGQTYNEQFF. The CDR3 DNA is TGCGCCAGCAGCACCGGACAGACTTACAATGAGCAGTTCTTC.

This clone was picked up a small number of times. The gene calls are TRBV19 and TRBJ1-6, with D hard to call. This CDR3 has 13 amino acids. CDR1 is LNHDA, CDR2 SQIVND, per germline (reference sequence). V was cut by 5 bases and J by 8 bases, with 10 bases left in between. The CDR3 nucleotides read TGTGCCAGTAGTCCAAACTCGGATTCACCCCTCCACTTT. This sequence encodes CASSPNSDSPLHF.

The chain is built from TRBV7-2 and TRBJ1-3, with D uncertain. Trimming took off 1 base at V and 2 bases at J, with 15 bases between the two ends. CDR1 is SGHTA, CDR2 FQGNSA, per germline. The CDR3 sequence is 17 residues long. The CDR3 reads CASSLVEGTFAGNTIYF. The DNA of the CDR3 is TGTGCCAGCAGCTTAGTAGAGGGTACGTTCGCTGGAAACACCATATATTTT.

The chain is built from TRBV7-8 and TRBJ2-1, with D unresolved. The V and J ends lost 4 bases and 0 bases respectively, with 10 bases between them. Germline values: CDR1 SGHVS, CDR2 FQNEAQ. The CDR3 consists of 15 residues. The DNA for the CDR3 is TGTGCCAGCAGCTCCCGAGTGCGCTCCTACAATGAGCAGTTCTTC. Its translation: CASSSRVRSYNEQFF.

CDR3 nucleotides: TGTGCAAGTCGCTTAGCCCACTCGGTAGCGGGAGGGCCGAACACCGGGGAGCTGTTTTTT. Translated, it gives CASRLAHSVAGGPNTGELFF. The chain uses TRBV12-2 and TRBJ2-2; TRBD2 is taken as the D call from the table, unchecked against the DNA. TRBV12-2 is tagged as a pseudogene. This CDR3 has 20 amino acids.

This chain connects TRBV27 to TRBJ2-2; the D gene is possibly TRBD2 (6 bases). The CDR3 has 14 amino acids. The V gene's germline CDR1 is MNHEY and CDR2 SMNVEV (reference sequence). Trimming removed 4 bases at V and 6 bases at J, with 12 bases between. CDR3 DNA: TGTGCCAGCAGTTCGGGACTTACGGCCGGGGAGCTGTTTTTT. It yields the protein CASSSGLTAGELFF.

V usage is TRBV9 and J usage is TRBJ2-7, with TRBD1 identical over 7 bases. Looked up from germline, CDR1 is SGDLS and CDR2 is YYNGEE. After removal of 0 bases from V and 2 bases from J, the junction contained 2 bases not matched to a gene. This CDR3 comprises 14 residues. CDR3 region: CASSVDRGPYEQYF. Here the CDR3 DNA reads TGTGCCAGCAGCGTAGATAGGGGGCCCTACGAGCAGTACTTC. Full variable domain (rest looked up from reference TRBV9 and TRBJ2-7): DSGVTQTPKHLITATGQRVTLRCSPRSGDLSVYWYQQSLDQGLQFLIQYYNGEERAKGNILERFSAQQFPDLHSELNLSSLELGDSALYFCASSVDRGPYEQYFGPGTRLTVT.

The gene calls are TRBV19 and TRBJ1-1; TRBD1 aligns across 7 bases. Trimming took 3 bases from V and 1 from J; bases not matched to a gene: 5. The CDR3 spans 15 residues. CDR1 and CDR2 from the germline V gene are LNHDA and SQIVND (reference sequence). This chain's CDR3 is CASSITGAGNTEAFF. The CDR3 region has the DNA TGTGCCAGTAGTATTACAGGGGCGGGGAACACTGAAGCTTTCTTT.

J is TRBJ2-7 and V is TRBV3-1 (or the pseudogene TRBV3-2); no definite D call. CDR1 and CDR2 from the germline V gene are LGHDT and YNNKEL (reference sequence). The CDR3 covers 13 residues. V was clipped by 4 bases and J by 4 bases, with 11 bases between them. CDR3: CASSPPGRYEQYF. The CDR3 nucleotides are TGTGCCAGCAGCCCCCCGGGTAGATACGAGCAGTACTTC.

The gene calls are TRBV2 and TRBJ2-7, with TRBD1 matching 7 bases. V dropped 6 bases and J dropped 7; count of bases not matched to a gene: 12. Germline V gene lookup returns CDR1 SNHLY and CDR2 FYNNEI. The CDR3 is 14 residues long. The DNA of the CDR3 is TGTGCCAGCAGGGGGACAGATCAAGTTCAGGAGCAGTACTTC. Protein product: CASRGTDQVQEQYF.

The DNA of the CDR3 is TGTGCCAGCAGCACTAACAGGGAACTCAATTCACCCCTCCACTTT. Translated, it gives CASSTNRELNSPLHF. The V call is TRBV5-5, the J call TRBJ1-6, with D perhaps TRBD1 (6 bases). From germline, CDR1 is SGHKS and CDR2 YYEKEE (reference sequence). V lost 4 bases and J lost 7, with 15 bases in between. CDR3 length: 15 amino acids.

This clone was recorded only once. V gene TRBV7-9 combines with J gene TRBJ2-5, with D possibly TRBD2 on 5 matching bases. Trimming took off 1 base at V and 5 bases at J, with 8 bases between the two ends. This CDR3 is 13 amino acids long. Germline CDR1 is SEHNR and CDR2 is FQNEAQ (reference sequence). CDR3 loop: CASSLDERETQYF. For the CDR3, the DNA is TGTGCCAGCAGCTTAGATGAGCGGGAGACCCAGTACTTC.

This clone was observed a few times. The gene calls are TRBV21-1 and TRBJ2-1; the D call in the table, TRBD2, was not verified against the DNA. TRBV21-1 is recorded as a pseudogene. This CDR3 comprises 16 residues. As DNA, the CDR3 is TGTGCCAGCAGCAAAGGGACTAGCGAGCTTTACAATGAGCAGTTCTTC. It encodes CASSKGTSELYNEQFF.